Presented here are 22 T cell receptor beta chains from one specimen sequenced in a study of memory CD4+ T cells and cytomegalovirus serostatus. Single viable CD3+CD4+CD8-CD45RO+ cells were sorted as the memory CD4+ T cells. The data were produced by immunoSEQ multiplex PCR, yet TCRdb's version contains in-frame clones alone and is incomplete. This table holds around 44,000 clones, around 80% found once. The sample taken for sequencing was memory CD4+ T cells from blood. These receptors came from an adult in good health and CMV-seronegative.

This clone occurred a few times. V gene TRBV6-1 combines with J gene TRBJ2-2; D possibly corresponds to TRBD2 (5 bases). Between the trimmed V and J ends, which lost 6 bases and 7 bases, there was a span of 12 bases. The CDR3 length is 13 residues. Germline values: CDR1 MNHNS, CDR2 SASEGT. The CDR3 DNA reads TGTGCCAGCAGCCCTGCCGGAGGCGGGGAGCTGTTTTTT. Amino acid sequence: CASSPAGGGELFF.

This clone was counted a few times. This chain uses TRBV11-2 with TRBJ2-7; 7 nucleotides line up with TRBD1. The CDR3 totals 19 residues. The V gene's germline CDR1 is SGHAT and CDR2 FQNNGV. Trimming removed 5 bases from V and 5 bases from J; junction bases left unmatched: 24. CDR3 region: CASSPIDPSTGVSWDEQYF. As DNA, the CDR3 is TGTGCCAGCAGCCCTATCGATCCTAGCACAGGGGTAAGTTGGGACGAGCAGTACTTC.

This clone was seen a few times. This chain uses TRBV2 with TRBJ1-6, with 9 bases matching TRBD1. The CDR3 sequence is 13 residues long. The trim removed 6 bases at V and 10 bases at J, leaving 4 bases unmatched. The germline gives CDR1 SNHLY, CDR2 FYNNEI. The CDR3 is CASRGQGSSPLHF. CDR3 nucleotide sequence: TGTGCCAGCAGGGGACAGGGTAGCTCACCCCTCCACTTT.

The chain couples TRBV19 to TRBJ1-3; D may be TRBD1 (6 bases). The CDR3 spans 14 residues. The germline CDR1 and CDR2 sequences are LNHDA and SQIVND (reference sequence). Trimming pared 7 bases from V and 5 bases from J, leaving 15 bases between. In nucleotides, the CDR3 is TGTGCCAGTAAGGACTCGCAGGGGCGAAACACCATATATTTT. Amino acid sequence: CASKDSQGRNTIYF.

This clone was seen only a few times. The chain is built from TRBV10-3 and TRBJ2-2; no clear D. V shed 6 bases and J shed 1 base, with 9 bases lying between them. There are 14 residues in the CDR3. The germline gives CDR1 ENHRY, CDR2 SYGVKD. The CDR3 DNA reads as TGTGCCATCAGGCCGTCATTGAACACCGGGGAGCTGTTTTTT. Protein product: CAIRPSLNTGELFF.

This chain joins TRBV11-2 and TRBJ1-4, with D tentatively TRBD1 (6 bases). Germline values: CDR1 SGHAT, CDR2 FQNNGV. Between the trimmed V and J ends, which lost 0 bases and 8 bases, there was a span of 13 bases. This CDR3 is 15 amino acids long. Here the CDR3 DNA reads TGTGCCAGCAGCTTAGAGGGGTCAGGGGAGGAAAAACTGTTTTTT. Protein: CASSLEGSGEEKLFF.

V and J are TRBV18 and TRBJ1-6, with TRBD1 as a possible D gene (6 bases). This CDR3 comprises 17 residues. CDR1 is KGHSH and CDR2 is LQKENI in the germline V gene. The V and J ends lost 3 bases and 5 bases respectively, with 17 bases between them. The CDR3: CASSPAMGASNNSPLHF. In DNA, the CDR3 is TGTGCCAGCTCACCCGCAATGGGGGCTAGTAATAATTCACCCCTCCACTTT.

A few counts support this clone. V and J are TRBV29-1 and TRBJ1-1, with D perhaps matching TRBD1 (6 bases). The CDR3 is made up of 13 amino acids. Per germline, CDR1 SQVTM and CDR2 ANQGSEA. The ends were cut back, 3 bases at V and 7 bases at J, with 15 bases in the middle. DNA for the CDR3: TGCAGCGTTGACTCGGACAGCGCCTTTGAAGCTTTCTTT. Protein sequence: CSVDSDSAFEAFF.

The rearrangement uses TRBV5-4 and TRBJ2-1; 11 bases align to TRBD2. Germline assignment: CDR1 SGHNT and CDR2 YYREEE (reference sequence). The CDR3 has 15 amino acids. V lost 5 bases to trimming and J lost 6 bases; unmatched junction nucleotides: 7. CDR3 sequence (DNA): TGTGCCAGCAGTCTTAGCGGGGGGGCCTTCAATGAGCAGTTCTTC. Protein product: CASSLSGGAFNEQFF.

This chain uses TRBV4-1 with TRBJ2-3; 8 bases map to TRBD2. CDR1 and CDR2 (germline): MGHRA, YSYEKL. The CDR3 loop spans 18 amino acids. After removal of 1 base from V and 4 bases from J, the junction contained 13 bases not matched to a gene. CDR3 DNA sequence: TGCGCCAGCAGCCAAGGTCCCCAAGCGGGAGTGAACGCAGATACGCAGTATTTT. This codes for CASSQGPQAGVNADTQYF.

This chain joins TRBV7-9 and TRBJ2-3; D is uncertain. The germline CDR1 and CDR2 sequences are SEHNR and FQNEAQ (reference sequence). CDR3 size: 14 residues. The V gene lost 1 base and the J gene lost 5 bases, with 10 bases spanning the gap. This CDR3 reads CASSLVGRRDTQYF. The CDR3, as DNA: TGTGCCAGCAGCTTAGTGGGTCGAAGAGATACGCAGTATTTT.

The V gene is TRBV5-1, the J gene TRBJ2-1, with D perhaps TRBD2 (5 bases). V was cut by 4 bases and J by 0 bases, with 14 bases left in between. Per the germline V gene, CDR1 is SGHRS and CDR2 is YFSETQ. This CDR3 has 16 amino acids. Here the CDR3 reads CASSLGIGSSYNEQFF. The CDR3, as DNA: TGCGCCAGCAGCCTCGGGATTGGGAGCTCCTACAATGAGCAGTTCTTC.

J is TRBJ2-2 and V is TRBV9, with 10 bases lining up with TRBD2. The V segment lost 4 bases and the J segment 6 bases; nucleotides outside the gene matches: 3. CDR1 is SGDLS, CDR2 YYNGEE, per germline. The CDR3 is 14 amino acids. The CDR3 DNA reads TGTGCCAGCAGCTCCGGGACTAGCGCCGGGGAGCTGTTTTTT. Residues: CASSSGTSAGELFF.

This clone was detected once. The CDR3 protein is CAWAPGQGTAEQYF. CDR3 nucleotide sequence: TGTGCCTGGGCCCCGGGACAGGGGACGGCCGAGCAGTACTTC. This chain uses TRBV30 with TRBJ2-7; 10 bases are shared with TRBD1. This CDR3 spans 14 amino acids. V was pared by 5 bases and J by 6 bases, with 10 bases of the junction left unmatched. Germline V gives CDR1 GTSNPN, CDR2 SVGIG (reference sequence).

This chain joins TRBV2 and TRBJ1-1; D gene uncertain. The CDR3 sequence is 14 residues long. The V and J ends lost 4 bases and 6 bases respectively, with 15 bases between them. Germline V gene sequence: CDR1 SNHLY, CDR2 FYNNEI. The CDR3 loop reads CASSVEGRRAEAFF. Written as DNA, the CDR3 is TGTGCCAGCAGTGTAGAGGGAAGGCGTGCTGAAGCTTTCTTT.

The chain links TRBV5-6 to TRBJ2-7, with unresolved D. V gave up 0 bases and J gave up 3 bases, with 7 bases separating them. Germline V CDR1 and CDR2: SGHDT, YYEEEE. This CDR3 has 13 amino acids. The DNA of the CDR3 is TGTGCCAGCAGCTTGGTGGGCCTCTACGAGCAGTACTTC. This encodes CASSLVGLYEQYF. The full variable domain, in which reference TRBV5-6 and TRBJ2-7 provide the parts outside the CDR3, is DAGVTQSPTHLIKTRGQQVTLRCSPKSGHDTVSWYQQALGQGPQFIFQYYEEEERQRGNFPDRFSGHQFPNYSSELNVNALLLGDSALYLCASSLVGLYEQYFGPGTRLTVT.

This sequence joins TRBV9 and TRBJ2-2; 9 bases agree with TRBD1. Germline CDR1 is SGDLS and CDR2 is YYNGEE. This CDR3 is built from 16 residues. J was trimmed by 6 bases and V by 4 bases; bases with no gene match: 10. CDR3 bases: TGTGCCAGCAGCATCCGGGACAGGGTCTTGGCCGGGGAGCTGTTTTTT. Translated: CASSIRDRVLAGELFF.

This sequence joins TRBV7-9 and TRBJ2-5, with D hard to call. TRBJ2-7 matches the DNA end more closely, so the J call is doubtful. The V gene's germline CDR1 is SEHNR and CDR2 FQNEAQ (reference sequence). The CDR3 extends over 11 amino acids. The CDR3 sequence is CASSLEYEQYF. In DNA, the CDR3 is TGTGCCAGCAGCTTAGAATACGAGCAGTACTTC.

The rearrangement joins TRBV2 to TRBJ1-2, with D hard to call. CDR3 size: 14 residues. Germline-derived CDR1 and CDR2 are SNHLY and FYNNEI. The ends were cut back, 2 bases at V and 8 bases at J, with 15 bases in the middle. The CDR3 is CASSESFRRSGYTF. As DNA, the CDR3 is TGTGCCAGCAGTGAATCATTCAGGCGCTCGGGCTACACCTTC.

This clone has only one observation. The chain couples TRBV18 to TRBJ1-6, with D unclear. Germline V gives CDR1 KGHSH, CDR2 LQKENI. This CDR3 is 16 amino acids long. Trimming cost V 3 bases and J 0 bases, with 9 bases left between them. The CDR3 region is CASSPTALSYNSPLHF. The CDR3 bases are TGTGCCAGCTCACCCACAGCCCTCTCCTATAATTCACCCCTCCACTTT.

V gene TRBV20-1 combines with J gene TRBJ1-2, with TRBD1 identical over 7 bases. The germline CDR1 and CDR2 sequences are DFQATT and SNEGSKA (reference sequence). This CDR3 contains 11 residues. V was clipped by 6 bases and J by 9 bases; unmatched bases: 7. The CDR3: CSAGSGQRYTF. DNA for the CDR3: TGCAGTGCAGGATCGGGACAGCGCTACACCTTC.

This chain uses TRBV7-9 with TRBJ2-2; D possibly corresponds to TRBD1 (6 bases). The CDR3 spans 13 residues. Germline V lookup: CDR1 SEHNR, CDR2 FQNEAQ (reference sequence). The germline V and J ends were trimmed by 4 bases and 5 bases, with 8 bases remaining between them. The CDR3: CASSSRGTGELFF. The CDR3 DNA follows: TGTGCCAGCAGCTCCAGGGGAACCGGGGAGCTGTTTTTT. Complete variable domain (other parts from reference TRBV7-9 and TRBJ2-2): DTGVSQNPRHKITKRGQNVTFRCDPISEHNRLYWYRQTLGQGPEFLTYFQNEAQLEKSRLLSDRFSAERPKGSFSTLEIQRTEQGDSAMYLCASSSRGTGELFFGEGSRLTVL.